Each of the 20 T cell receptor beta chains below was sequenced from the same sample in a study of T cells in narcolepsy. The table came from immunoSEQ multiplex PCR; TCRdb's copy has only in-frame clones and leaves some out. The table shows some 30,000 clones, with around four fifths occurring only once. Sequenced: memory (CD45RA-) CD4+ T cells from blood. These receptors all come from a human donor in good health.

This sequence joins TRBV6-4 and TRBJ2-1; 10 bases align to TRBD2. V trimming: 1 base; J trimming: 8 bases; junction bases outside the gene matches: 17. In germline, CDR1 is MRHNA, CDR2 SNTAGT. This CDR3 is built from 19 residues. Here the CDR3 DNA reads TGTGCCAGCAGTGACTGCAGGGGGAAAAGCGGGGGGGCGTTCCATGAGCAGTTCTTC. Its protein product is CASSDCRGKSGGAFHEQFF.

The chain employs TRBV19 and TRBJ2-1; 10 nucleotides line up with TRBD1. CDR3 length: 15 residues. Trimming removed 4 bases from V and 5 bases from J; junction bases left unmatched: 5. CDR1 and CDR2 from the germline V gene are LNHDA and SQIVND (reference sequence). CDR3: CASSNRTGGNNEQFF. CDR3 DNA sequence: TGTGCCAGTAGTAATCGGACAGGGGGGAACAATGAGCAGTTCTTC.

This clone was seen a single time. The gene calls are TRBV7-2 and TRBJ1-3; no firm D call. Trimming cost V 4 bases and J 0 bases, with 13 bases left between them. Germline CDR1 SGHTA, CDR2 FQGNSA. The CDR3 spans 16 residues. As DNA, the CDR3 is TGTGCCAGCAGCTCACAGAGTGCCGTCTCTGGAAACACCATATATTTT. Protein: CASSSQSAVSGNTIYF.

V and J are TRBV10-2 and TRBJ2-7; 10 bases agree with TRBD2. Unmatched junction bases numbered 8, after V lost 3 bases and J lost 0 bases. CDR1 is WSHSY, CDR2 SAAADI, per germline. This CDR3 is 17 amino acids long. CDR3 sequence (DNA): TGCGCCAGCAGTGATACCCCAACTAGCGGGGCCTCCTACGAGCAGTACTTC. It is translated as CASSDTPTSGASYEQYF.

This chain joins TRBV7-9 and TRBJ1-1, with a tentative D call TRBD1 (5 bases). The ends were cut back, 3 bases at V and 0 bases at J, with 11 bases in the middle. This CDR3 is built from 15 residues. Germline assignment: CDR1 SEHNR and CDR2 FQNEAQ (reference sequence). The DNA of the CDR3 is TGTGCCAGCAGCTTCAAATCCAGGGTGAACACTGAAGCTTTCTTT. Its translation: CASSFKSRVNTEAFF.

The CDR3 reads CASRVPLSYEQYV. The CDR3 DNA reads as TGTGCCAGCCGAGTGCCGCTGTCATACGAGCAGTACGTC. J is TRBJ2-7 and V is TRBV27, with unresolved D. Per the germline V gene, CDR1 is MNHEY and CDR2 is SMNVEV (reference sequence). V lost 8 bases and J lost 4, with 15 bases in between. The CDR3 is 13 residues long.

This clone came up a few times. The chain has TRBV4-3 and TRBJ2-2, with a weak D call TRBD2 (6 bases). The V and J ends lost 3 bases and 4 bases respectively, with 12 bases between them. Per the germline V gene, CDR1 is LGHNA and CDR2 is YSLEER. CDR3 length: 15 amino acids. Written as DNA, the CDR3 is TGCGCCAGCAGCCAGGACCAGACTAGCACCGGGGAGCTGTTTTTT. Its protein is CASSQDQTSTGELFF.

The rearrangement joins TRBV4-3 to TRBJ2-7; TRBD2 matches 12 bases. The J segment lost 2 bases and the V segment lost 4 bases, leaving 15 bases of the junction unmatched. This CDR3 contains 19 residues. CDR1 and CDR2 (germline): LGHNA, YSLEER. CDR3 region: CASSRLTSGGPTVTYEQYV. The DNA for the CDR3 is TGCGCCAGCAGCCGATTGACTAGCGGGGGCCCTACCGTGACCTACGAGCAGTACGTC.

The chain recombines TRBV16 with TRBJ1-1; TRBD1 matches at 9 bases. CDR3 length: 14 amino acids. The germline CDR1 and CDR2 sequences are KGHSY and FQNENV. Trimming took 4 bases from V and 3 from J; bases not matched to a gene: 3. The chain's CDR3 is CASSPTGGDTEAFF. CDR3 DNA: TGTGCCAGCAGCCCGACAGGGGGGGACACTGAAGCTTTCTTT. The full variable domain, rest sourced from reference TRBV16 and TRBJ1-1, is GEEVAQTPKHLVRGEGQKAKLYCAPIKGHSYVFWYQQVLKNEFKFLISFQNENVFDETGMPKERFSAKCLPNSPCSLEIQATKLEDSAVYFCASSPTGGDTEAFFGQGTRLTVV.

The V gene is TRBV7-8, the J gene TRBJ2-1; 9 positions agree with TRBD2. CDR3 length: 16 residues. CDR1 and CDR2 (germline): SGHVS, FQNEAQ. V trimming: 3 bases; J trimming: 3 bases; junction bases outside the gene matches: 6. CDR3 amino acids: CASSFTTSGYYNEQFF. The CDR3 coding sequence is TGTGCCAGCAGCTTTACCACTAGCGGGTACTACAATGAGCAGTTCTTC.

CDR3 bases: TGTGCCAGCAGCTTAGACCCAAACACCGGGGAGCTGTTTTTT. Translating gives CASSLDPNTGELFF. The chain recombines TRBV7-2 with TRBJ2-2; D unresolved. Looked up from germline, CDR1 is SGHTA and CDR2 is FQGNSA. V was pared by 1 base and J by 2 bases, with 5 bases between. This CDR3 is built from 14 residues.

The rearrangement uses TRBV6-1 and TRBJ1-5; 8 nucleotides line up with TRBD1. This CDR3 comprises 14 residues. V lost 7 bases to trimming and J lost 6 bases; unmatched junction nucleotides: 8. In germline, CDR1 is MNHNS, CDR2 SASEGT. CDR3 coding DNA: TGTGCCAGCACCCCGACAGGGGCTGGTCAGCCCCAGCATTTT. It encodes CASTPTGAGQPQHF.

Only one count was recorded for this clone. The chain carries TRBV28 and TRBJ1-6; TRBD1 is a possible D gene (5 bases). CDR1 is MDHEN and CDR2 is SYDVKM in the germline V gene. The CDR3 covers 16 residues. With 2 bases removed from V and 6 bases from J, the gap between germline ends came to 14 bases. This CDR3 is CASSLRGGVINSPLHF. The CDR3 DNA follows: TGTGCCAGCAGTTTACGCGGGGGAGTAATTAATTCACCCCTCCACTTT.

This clone was counted between two and nine times. This sequence joins TRBV6-5 and TRBJ2-2; 8 nucleotides match TRBD2. Germline CDR1 MNHEY, CDR2 SVGAGI. CDR3 length: 14 amino acids. V was pared by 10 bases and J by 1 base, with 5 bases of the junction left unmatched. The CDR3 spells CATSGGVNTGELFF. The CDR3 bases are TGTGCCACCTCGGGGGGGGTGAACACCGGGGAGCTGTTTTTT.

In the case of this clone: Different DNA sequences within this sample yield the same CDR3. This rearrangement joins TRBV6-5 to TRBJ1-6, with 7 bases aligning to TRBD1. This CDR3 is built from 14 residues. V shed 5 bases, J shed 6 bases, and the junction held 4 bases outside the gene matches. Germline V gene sequence: CDR1 MNHEY, CDR2 SVGAGI. CDR3 in amino acids: CASSRQGSNSPLHF. CDR3 in DNA: TGTGCCAGCAGTCGACAGGGTTCTAATTCACCCCTCCACTTT.

Only a few counts were recorded for this clone. The rearrangement joins TRBV7-2 to TRBJ1-3, with TRBD1 identical over 8 bases. This CDR3 contains 16 residues. V lost 5 bases and J lost 1; bases outside the gene matches: 7. In germline, CDR1 is SGHTA, CDR2 FQGNSA. For the CDR3, the DNA is TGTGCCAGCAGCCCGCTCACAGGGGGGTCTGGAAACACCATATATTTT. Its translation is CASSPLTGGSGNTIYF. Full variable domain (rest looked up from reference TRBV7-2 and TRBJ1-3): GAGVSQSPSNKVTEKGKDVELRCDPISGHTALYWYRQSLGQGLEFLIYFQGNSAPDKSGLPSDRFSAERTGGSVSTLTIQRTQQEDSAVYLCASSPLTGGSGNTIYFGEGSWLTVV.

This rearrangement joins TRBV6-6 to TRBJ2-1, with 8 bases identical to TRBD1. Germline loops: CDR1 MNHNY, CDR2 SVGAGI (reference sequence). With V trimmed by 7 bases and J by 7 bases, 9 bases remained unmatched. This CDR3 has 14 amino acids. As DNA, the CDR3 is TGTGCCAGCATCCTGGACAGGGCGAGGAATGAGCAGTTCTTC. Protein: CASILDRARNEQFF.

The chain joins TRBV28 to TRBJ1-1, with D unresolved. CDR1 is MDHEN and CDR2 is SYDVKM in the germline V gene. Trimming pared 3 bases from V and 1 base from J, leaving 6 bases between. The CDR3 runs 13 residues. Here the CDR3 DNA reads TGTGCCAGCAGTTTCCATGAGAACACTGAAGCTTTCTTT. It encodes CASSFHENTEAFF.

The chain uses TRBV15 and TRBJ2-7; TRBD2 agrees at 13 bases. The germline CDR1 and CDR2 sequences are LNHNV and YYDKDF (reference sequence). This CDR3 region has 18 residues. Losses at the gene ends were 3 bases for V and 2 bases for J; bases not matched to a gene: 10. CDR3 region: CATSSSPGLAGKPYEQYF. Written as DNA, the CDR3 is TGTGCCACCAGCAGCTCCCCGGGACTAGCGGGGAAGCCCTACGAGCAGTACTTC.

This chain links TRBV28 with TRBJ2-7; TRBD2 aligns across 8 bases. The CDR3 loop spans 14 amino acids. Germline loops: CDR1 MDHEN, CDR2 SYDVKM. V shed 4 bases, J shed 7 bases, and the junction held 9 bases outside the gene matches. The CDR3 loop is CASSYPTGGLEQYF. The CDR3 DNA follows: TGTGCCAGCAGTTACCCTACGGGGGGGTTAGAGCAGTACTTC.